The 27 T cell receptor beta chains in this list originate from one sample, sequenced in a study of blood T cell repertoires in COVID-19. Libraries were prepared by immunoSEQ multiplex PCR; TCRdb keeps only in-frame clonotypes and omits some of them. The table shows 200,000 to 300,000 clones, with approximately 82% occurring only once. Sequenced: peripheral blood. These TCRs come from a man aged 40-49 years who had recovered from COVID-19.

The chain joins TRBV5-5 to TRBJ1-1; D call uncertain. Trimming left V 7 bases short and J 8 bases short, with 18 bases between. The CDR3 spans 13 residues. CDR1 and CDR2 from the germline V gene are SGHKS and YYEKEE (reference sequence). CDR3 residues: CASEGSRNLEAFF. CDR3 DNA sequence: TGTGCCAGCGAGGGATCGAGAAACCTCGAAGCTTTCTTT.

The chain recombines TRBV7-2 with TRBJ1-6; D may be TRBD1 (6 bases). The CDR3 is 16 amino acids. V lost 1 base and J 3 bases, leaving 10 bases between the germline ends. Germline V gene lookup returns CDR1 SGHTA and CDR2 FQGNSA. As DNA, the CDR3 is TGTGCCAGCAGCTTAGGACAGGCAAACTATAATTCACCCCTCCACTTT. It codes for CASSLGQANYNSPLHF.

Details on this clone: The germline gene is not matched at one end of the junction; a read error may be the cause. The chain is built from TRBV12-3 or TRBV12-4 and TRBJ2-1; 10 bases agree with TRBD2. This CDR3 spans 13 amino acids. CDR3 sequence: CASSLAGAIEQFF. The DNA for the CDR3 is TGTGCCAGCAGTCTAGCGGGAGCGATTGAGCAGTTCTTC.

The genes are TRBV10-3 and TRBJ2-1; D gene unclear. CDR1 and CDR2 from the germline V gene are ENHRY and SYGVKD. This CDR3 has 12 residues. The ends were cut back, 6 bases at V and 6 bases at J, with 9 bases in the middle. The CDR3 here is CAIRLPTNEQFF. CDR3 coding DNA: TGTGCCATCAGACTCCCAACCAATGAGCAGTTCTTC.

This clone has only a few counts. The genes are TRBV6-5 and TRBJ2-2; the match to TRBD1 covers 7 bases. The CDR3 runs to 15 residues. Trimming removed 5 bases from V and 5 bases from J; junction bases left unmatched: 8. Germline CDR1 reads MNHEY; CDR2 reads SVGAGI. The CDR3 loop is CASSTTGATTGELFF. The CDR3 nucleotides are TGTGCCAGCAGTACCACAGGGGCCACAACCGGGGAGCTGTTTTTT.

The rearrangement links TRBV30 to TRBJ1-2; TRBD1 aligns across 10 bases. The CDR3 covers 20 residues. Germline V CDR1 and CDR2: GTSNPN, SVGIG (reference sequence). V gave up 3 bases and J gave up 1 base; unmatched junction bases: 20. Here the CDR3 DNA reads TGTGCCTGGAGAGACGGACAGGGGGACCTTTCGGGTTTTTATAACTATGGCTACACCTTC. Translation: CAWRDGQGDLSGFYNYGYTF.

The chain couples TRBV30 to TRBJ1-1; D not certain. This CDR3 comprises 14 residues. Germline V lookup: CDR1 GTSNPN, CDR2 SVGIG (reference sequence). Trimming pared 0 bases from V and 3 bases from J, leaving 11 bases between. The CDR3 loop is CAWSVRGQDTEAFF. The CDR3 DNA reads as TGTGCCTGGAGTGTACGGGGTCAGGACACTGAAGCTTTCTTT.

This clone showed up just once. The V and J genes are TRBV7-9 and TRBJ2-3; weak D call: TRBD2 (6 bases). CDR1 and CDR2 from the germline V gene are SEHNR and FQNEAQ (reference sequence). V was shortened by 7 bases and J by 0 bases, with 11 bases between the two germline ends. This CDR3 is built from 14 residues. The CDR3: CASTREASTDTQYF. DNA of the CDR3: TGTGCCAGCACGCGGGAAGCTAGCACAGATACGCAGTATTTT.

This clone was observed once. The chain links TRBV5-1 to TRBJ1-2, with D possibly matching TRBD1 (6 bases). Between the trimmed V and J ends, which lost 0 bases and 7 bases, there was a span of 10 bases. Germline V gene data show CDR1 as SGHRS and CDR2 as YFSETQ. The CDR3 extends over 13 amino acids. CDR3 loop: CASSLVGAAGYTF. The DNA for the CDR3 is TGCGCCAGCAGCTTGGTGGGGGCAGCTGGCTACACCTTC. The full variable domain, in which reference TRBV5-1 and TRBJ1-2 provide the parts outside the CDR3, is KAGVTQTPRYLIKTRGQQVTLSCSPISGHRSVSWYQQTPGQGLQFLFEYFSETQRNKGNFPGRFSGRQFSNSRSEMNVSTLELGDSALYLCASSLVGAAGYTFGSGTRLTVV.

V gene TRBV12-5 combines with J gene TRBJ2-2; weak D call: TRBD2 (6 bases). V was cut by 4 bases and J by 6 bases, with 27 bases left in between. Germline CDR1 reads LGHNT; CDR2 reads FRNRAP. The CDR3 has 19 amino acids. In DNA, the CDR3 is TGTGCTAGTGGTTCGCCCCTTGAGGGCGGGATGATGCTTCCCGGGGAGCTGTTTTTT. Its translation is CASGSPLEGGMMLPGELFF.

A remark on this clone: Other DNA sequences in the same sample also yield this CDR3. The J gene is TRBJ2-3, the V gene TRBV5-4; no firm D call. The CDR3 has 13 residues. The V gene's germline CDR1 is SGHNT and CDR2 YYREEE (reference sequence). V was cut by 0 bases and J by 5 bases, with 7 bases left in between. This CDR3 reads CASSLESRDTQYF. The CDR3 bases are TGTGCCAGCAGCTTGGAGTCGAGAGATACGCAGTATTTT.

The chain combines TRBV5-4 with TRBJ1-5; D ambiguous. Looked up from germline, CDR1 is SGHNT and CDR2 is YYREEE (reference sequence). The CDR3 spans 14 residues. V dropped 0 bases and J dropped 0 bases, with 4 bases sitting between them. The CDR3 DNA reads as TGTGCCAGCAGCTTGGCCGGTAGCAATCAGCCCCAGCATTTT. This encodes CASSLAGSNQPQHF. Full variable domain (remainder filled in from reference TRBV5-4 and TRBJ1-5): ETGVTQSPTHLIKTRGQQVTLRCSSQSGHNTVSWYQQALGQGPQFIFQYYREEENGRGNFPPRFSGLQFPNYSSELNVNALELDDSALYLCASSLAGSNQPQHFGDGTRLSIL.

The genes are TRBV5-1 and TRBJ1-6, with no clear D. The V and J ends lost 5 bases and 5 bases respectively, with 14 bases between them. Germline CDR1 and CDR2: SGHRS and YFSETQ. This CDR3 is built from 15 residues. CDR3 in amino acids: CASSYEGLNNSPLHF. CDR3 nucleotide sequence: TGCGCCAGCAGTTATGAGGGTTTGAATAATTCACCCCTCCACTTT.

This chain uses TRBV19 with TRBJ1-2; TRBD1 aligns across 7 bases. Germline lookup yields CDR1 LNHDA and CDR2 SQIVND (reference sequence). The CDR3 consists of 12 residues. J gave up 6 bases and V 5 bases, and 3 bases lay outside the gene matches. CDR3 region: CASSSDRDGYTF. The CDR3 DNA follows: TGTGCCAGTAGTTCCGACAGGGATGGCTACACCTTC. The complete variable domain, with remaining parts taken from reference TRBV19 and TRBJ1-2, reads DGGITQSPKYLFRKEGQNVTLSCEQNLNHDAMYWYRQDPGQGLRLIYYSQIVNDFQKGDIAEGYSVSREKKESFPLTVTSAQKNPTAFYLCASSSDRDGYTFGSGTRLTVV.

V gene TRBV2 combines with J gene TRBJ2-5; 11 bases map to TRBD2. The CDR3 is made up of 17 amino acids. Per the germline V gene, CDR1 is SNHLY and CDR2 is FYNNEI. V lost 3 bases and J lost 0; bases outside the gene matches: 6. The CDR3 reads CASSEGSGRGYQETQYF. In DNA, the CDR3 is TGTGCCAGCAGTGAGGGTAGCGGGAGGGGGTACCAAGAGACCCAGTACTTC.

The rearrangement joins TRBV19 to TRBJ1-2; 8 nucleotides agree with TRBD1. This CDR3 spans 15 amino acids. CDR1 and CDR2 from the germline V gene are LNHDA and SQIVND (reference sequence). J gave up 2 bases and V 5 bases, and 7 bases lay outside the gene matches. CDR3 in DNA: TGTGCCAGTAGTCTTCGGACAGGGAACAACTATGGCTACACCTTC. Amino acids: CASSLRTGNNYGYTF.

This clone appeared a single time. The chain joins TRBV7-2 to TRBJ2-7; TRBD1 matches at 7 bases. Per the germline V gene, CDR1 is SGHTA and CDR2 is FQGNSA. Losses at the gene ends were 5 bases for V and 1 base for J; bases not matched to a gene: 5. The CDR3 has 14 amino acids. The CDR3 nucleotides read TGTGCCAGCAGCCCAGACAGGGTATCCTACGAGCAGTACTTC. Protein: CASSPDRVSYEQYF.

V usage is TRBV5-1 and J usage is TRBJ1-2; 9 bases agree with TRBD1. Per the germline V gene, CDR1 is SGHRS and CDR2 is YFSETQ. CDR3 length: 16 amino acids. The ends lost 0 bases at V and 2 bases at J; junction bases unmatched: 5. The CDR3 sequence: CASSLGYRGPNYGYTF. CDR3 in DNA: TGCGCCAGCAGCTTGGGGTACAGGGGGCCCAACTATGGCTACACCTTC. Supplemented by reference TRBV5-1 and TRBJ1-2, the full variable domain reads KAGVTQTPRYLIKTRGQQVTLSCSPISGHRSVSWYQQTPGQGLQFLFEYFSETQRNKGNFPGRFSGRQFSNSRSEMNVSTLELGDSALYLCASSLGYRGPNYGYTFGSGTRLTVV.

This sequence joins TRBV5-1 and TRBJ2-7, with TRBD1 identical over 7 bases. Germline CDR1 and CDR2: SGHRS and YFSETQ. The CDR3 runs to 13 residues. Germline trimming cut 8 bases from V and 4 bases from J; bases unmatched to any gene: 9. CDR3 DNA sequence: TGCGCCAGTCGACAGGGCGGAGAATACGAGCAGTACTTC. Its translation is CASRQGGEYEQYF. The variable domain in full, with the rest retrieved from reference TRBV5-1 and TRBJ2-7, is KAGVTQTPRYLIKTRGQQVTLSCSPISGHRSVSWYQQTPGQGLQFLFEYFSETQRNKGNFPGRFSGRQFSNSRSEMNVSTLELGDSALYLCASRQGGEYEQYFGPGTRLTVT.

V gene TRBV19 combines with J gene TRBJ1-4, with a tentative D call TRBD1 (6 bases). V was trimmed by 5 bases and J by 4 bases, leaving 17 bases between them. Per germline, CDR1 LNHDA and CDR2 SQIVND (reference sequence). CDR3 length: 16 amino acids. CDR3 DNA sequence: TGTGCCAGTAGTGAGGACAGATGGAAAGTTAATGAAAAACTGTTTTTT. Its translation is CASSEDRWKVNEKLFF.

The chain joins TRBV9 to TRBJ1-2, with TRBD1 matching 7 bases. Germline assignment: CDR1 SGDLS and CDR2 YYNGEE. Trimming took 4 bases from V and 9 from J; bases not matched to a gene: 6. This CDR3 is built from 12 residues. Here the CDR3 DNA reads TGTGCCAGCAGCCCTTCGGACAGGAGCTACACCTTC. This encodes CASSPSDRSYTF.

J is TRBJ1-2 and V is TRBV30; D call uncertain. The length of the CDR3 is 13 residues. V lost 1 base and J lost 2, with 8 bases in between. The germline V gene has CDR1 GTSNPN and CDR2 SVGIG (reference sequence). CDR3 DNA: TGTGCCTGGAGTGGGGCGCCCAACTATGGCTACACCTTC. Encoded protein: CAWSGAPNYGYTF.

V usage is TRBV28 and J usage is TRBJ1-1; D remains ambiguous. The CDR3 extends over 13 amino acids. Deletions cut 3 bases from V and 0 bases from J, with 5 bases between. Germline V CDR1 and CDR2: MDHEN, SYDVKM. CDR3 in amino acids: CASSFAVNTEAFF. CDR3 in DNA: TGTGCCAGCAGTTTCGCAGTGAACACTGAAGCTTTCTTT.

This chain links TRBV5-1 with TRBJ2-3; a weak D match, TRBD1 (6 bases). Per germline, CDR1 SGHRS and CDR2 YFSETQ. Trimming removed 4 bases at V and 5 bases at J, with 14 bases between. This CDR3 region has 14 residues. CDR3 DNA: TGCGCCAGCAGCCAGGGCAGGGGCAGAGATACGCAGTATTTT. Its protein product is CASSQGRGRDTQYF.

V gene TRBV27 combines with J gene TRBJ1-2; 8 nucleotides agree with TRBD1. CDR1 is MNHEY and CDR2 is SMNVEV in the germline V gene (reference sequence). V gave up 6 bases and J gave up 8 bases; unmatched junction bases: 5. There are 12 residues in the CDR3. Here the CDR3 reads CASRTGAWGYTF. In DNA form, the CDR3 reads TGTGCCAGCAGGACAGGGGCTTGGGGCTACACCTTC.

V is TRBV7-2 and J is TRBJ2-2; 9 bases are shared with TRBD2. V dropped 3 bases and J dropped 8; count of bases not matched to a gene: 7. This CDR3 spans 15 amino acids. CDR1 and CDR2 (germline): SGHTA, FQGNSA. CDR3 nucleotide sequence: TGTGCCAGCAGCTTTCAGCGGGGGGCCGTTGGGGAGCTGTTTTTT. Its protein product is CASSFQRGAVGELFF.

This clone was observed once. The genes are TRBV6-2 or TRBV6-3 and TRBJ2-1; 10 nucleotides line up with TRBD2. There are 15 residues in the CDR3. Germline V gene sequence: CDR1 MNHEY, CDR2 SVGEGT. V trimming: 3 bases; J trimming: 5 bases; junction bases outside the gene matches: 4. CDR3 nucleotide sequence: TGTGCCAGCAGTTATCGGCTAGCGGGGGACAATGAGCAGTTCTTC. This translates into CASSYRLAGDNEQFF.